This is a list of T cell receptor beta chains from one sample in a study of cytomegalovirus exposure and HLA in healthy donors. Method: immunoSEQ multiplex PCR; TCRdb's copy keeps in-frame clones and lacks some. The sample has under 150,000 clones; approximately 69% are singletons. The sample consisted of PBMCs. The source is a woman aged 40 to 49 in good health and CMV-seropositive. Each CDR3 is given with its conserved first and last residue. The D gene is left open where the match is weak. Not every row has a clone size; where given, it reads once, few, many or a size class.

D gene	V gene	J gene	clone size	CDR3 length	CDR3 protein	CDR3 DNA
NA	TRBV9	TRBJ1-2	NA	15	CASSPQVIPNYGYTF	TGTGCCAGCAGCCCTCAGGTAATCCCTAACTATGGCTACACCTTC
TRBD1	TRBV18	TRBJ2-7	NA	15	CASSPSQGAGYEQYF	TGTGCCAGCTCACCATCGCAGGGGGCTGGGTACGAGCAGTACTTC
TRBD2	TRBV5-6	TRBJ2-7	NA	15	CASRPLAGGPHEQYF	TGTGCCAGCAGACCTCTAGCGGGGGGGCCCCACGAGCAGTACTTC
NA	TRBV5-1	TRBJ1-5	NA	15	CASSLAGSSNQPQHF	TGCGCCAGCAGCTTGGCGGGGTCTAGCAATCAGCCCCAGCATTTT
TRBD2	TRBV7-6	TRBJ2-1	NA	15	CASSLGSGEYNEQFF	TGTGCCAGCAGCTTAGGTAGCGGGGAGTACAATGAGCAGTTCTTC
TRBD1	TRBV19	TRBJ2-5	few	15	CASSSGTGGRETQYF	TGTGCCAGTAGCTCCGGGACAGGGGGCAGGGAGACCCAGTACTTC
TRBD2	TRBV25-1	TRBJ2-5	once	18	CASSEYRGLAAYQETQYF	TGTGCCAGCAGTGAATATAGAGGACTAGCGGCGTACCAAGAGACCCAGTACTTC
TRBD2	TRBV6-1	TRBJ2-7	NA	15	CASSERLAGAYEQYF	TGTGCCAGCAGTGAAAGACTAGCGGGAGCCTACGAGCAGTACTTC
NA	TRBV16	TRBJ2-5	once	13	CASSRGFQEAQYF	TGTGCCAGCAGCCGGGGCTTCCAAGAGGCCCAGTACTTC
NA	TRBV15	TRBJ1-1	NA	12	CATSNRVTEAFF	TGTGCCACCAGCAACAGGGTTACTGAAGCTTTCTTT
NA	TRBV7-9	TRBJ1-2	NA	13	CASSWTGTYGYTF	TGTGCCAGCAGCTGGACGGGAACCTATGGCTACACCTTC
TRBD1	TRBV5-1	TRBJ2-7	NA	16	CASSLQVGGYGYEQYF	TGCGCCAGCAGCTTGCAGGTAGGGGGCTATGGCTACGAGCAGTACTTC
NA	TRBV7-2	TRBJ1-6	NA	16	CASSLAIERGNSPLHF	TGTGCCAGCAGCTTAGCCATAGAGAGGGGGAATTCACCCCTCCACTTT
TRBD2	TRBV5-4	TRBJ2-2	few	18	CASSRGGSGGVRTGELFF	TGTGCCAGCAGCCGTGGAGGTAGCGGGGGAGTGAGGACCGGGGAGCTGTTTTTT
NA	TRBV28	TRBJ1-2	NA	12	CASSSPPYGYTF	TGTGCCAGCAGTTCTCCTCCCTATGGCTACACCTTC
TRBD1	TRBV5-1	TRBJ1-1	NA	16	CASSTGQVETNTEAFF	TGCGCCAGCAGCACCGGACAGGTAGAAACGAACACTGAAGCTTTCTTT
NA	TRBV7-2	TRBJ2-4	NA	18	CASSWVGGTFLAKNIQYF	TGTGCCAGCAGCTGGGTGGGCGGGACCTTTTTAGCCAAAAACATTCAGTACTTC
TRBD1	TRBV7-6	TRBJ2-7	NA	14	CASSLGQGGNEQYF	TGTGCCAGCAGCTTGGGACAGGGAGGGAACGAGCAGTACTTC
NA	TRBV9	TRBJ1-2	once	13	CASSVETRGGYTF	TGTGCCAGCAGCGTAGAGACTAGGGGAGGCTACACCTTC
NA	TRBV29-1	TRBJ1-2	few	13	CSVDWGRAAGYTF	TGCAGCGTTGATTGGGGGAGGGCTGCTGGCTACACCTTC
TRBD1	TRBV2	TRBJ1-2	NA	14	CASILRQGTDGYTF	TGTGCCAGCATATTACGACAGGGAACAGATGGCTACACCTTC
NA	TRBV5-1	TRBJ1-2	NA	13	CASSLGARYGYTF	TGCGCCAGCAGCTTGGGGGCACGTTATGGCTACACCTTC
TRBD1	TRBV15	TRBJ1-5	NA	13	CATSYRGNQPQHF	TGTGCCACCAGCTACAGGGGTAATCAGCCCCAGCATTTT
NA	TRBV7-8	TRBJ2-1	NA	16	CASSPGQQISYNEQFF	TGTGCCAGCAGCCCTGGACAGCAAATCAGCTACAATGAGCAGTTCTTC
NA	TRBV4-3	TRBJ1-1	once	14	CASSQDVRETGAFF	TGCGCCAGCAGCCAAGATGTAAGGGAGACGGGAGCTTTCTTT
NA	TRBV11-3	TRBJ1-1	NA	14	CASSPYGDRPEAFF	TGTGCCAGCAGCCCTTATGGAGACAGGCCTGAAGCTTTCTTT
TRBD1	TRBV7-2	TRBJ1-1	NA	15	CASSSRGGQGAEAFF	TGTGCCAGCAGCTCACGGGGGGGACAGGGGGCTGAAGCTTTCTTT
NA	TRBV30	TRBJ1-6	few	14	CAWAGLMGNSPLHF	TGTGCCTGGGCAGGGCTAATGGGTAATTCACCCCTCCACTTT
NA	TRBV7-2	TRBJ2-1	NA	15	CASSLVGGGYNEQFF	TGTGCCAGCAGCTTAGTAGGGGGGGGCTACAATGAGCAGTTCTTC
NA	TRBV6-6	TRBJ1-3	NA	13	CASSRGPGNTIYF	TGTGCCAGCAGTAGAGGCCCTGGAAACACCATATATTTT
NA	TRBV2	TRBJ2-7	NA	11	CASSSSYEQYF	TGTGCCAGCAGTTCTTCCTACGAGCAGTACTTC
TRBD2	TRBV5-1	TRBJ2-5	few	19	CASSLAPLGTSGSQETQYF	TGCGCCAGCAGCTTGGCCCCACTAGGGACTAGCGGCAGTCAAGAGACCCAGTACTTC
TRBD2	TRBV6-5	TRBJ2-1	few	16	CASSSLGIAGSNEQFF	TGTGCCAGCAGTTCCCTAGGGATAGCGGGAAGTAATGAGCAGTTCTTC
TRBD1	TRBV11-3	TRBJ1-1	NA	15	CASSTRGTGLTEAFF	TGTGCCAGCAGCACAAGGGGGACAGGGCTGACTGAAGCTTTCTTT
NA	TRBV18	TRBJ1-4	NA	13	CASSPRGSEKLFF	TGTGCCAGCTCACCACGGGGCAGTGAAAAACTGTTTTTT
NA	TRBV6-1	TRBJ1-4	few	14	CASRHRATSEKLFF	TGTGCCAGCAGGCACCGCGCCACTAGCGAAAAACTGTTTTTT